The rows below give T cell receptor beta chains drawn from one sample of a study of blood T cell repertoires in COVID-19. TCRdb keeps only in-frame clones here, not all; method: immunoSEQ multiplex PCR. The sample yields some 670,000 clones, 85% to 90% seen once. The sequencing input was peripheral blood. The receptor source for this set is a woman in her late teens or twenties with acute or convalescent COVID-19. Both conserved end residues are part of each CDR3. The order of the fields is J gene, V gene, D gene, clone size, CDR3 protein, CDR3 DNA. The D gene is left open where the match is weak. Only some rows state a clone size, as once, few, many or a class for expanded clones.

TRBJ2-3	TRBV4-1	NA	NA	CASSKGPAGPDTQYF	TGCGCCAGCAGCAAAGGTCCAGCGGGCCCAGATACGCAGTATTTT
TRBJ1-2	TRBV12-1	NA	NA	CASSPRSGLESFYGYTF	TGTGCCAGCAGCCCACGGTCGGGACTGGAAAGTTTCTATGGCTACACCTTC
TRBJ1-1	TRBV10-2	NA	NA	CASSEQVTEAFF	TGCGCCAGCAGTGAACAGGTCACTGAAGCTTTCTTT
TRBJ2-3	TRBV11-2	TRBD2	NA	CASSLWFASGGATDTQYF	TGTGCCAGCAGCTTATGGTTTGCTAGCGGGGGGGCGACGGATACGCAGTATTTT
TRBJ1-1	TRBV24-1	TRBD1	once	CATSDSRTGNTEAFF	TGTGCCACCAGTGATTCACGGACAGGGAACACTGAAGCTTTCTTT
TRBJ1-3	TRBV19	TRBD1	NA	CASSTRQGSGNTIYF	TGTGCCAGTAGTACCCGACAGGGGTCTGGAAACACCATATATTTT
TRBJ2-5	TRBV6-1	TRBD2	NA	CASSGGAGGKQETQYF	TGTGCCAGCAGTGGGGGAGCGGGGGGGAAACAAGAGACCCAGTACTTC
TRBJ2-3	TRBV3-1/TRBV3-2	TRBD2	NA	CASSRPGLAGDTDTQYF	TGTGCCAGCAGTCGGCCGGGACTAGCGGGGGACACAGATACGCAGTATTTT
TRBJ1-2	TRBV29-1	TRBD1	NA	CSVGTGGADGYTF	TGCAGCGTGGGGACAGGGGGCGCGGATGGCTACACCTTC
TRBJ1-3	TRBV3-1/TRBV3-2	NA	NA	CASSQEGGGTGNTIYF	TGTGCCAGCAGCCAAGAGGGGGGAGGTACTGGAAACACCATATATTTT
TRBJ2-1	TRBV2	NA	NA	CASSELRAQGEQFF	TGTGCCAGCAGTGAACTCCGGGCTCAGGGTGAGCAGTTCTTC
TRBJ1-2	TRBV7-8	TRBD1	NA	CASSLALDRGLGYTF	TGTGCCAGCAGCTTAGCGCTCGACAGGGGGCTTGGCTACACCTTC